The subject of this entry is one TCR beta chain. The antigen is undetermined. Healthy Caucasian individuals from Russia aged 6 to 90 were enrolled as donors. The record originates from a study of blood T cells in healthy people across ages. Deletions cut 3 bases from V and 2 bases from J, with 10 bases between. Per the germline V gene, CDR1 is ENHRY and CDR2 is SYGVKD. This CDR3 has 14 amino acids. General observations from the study: Measured against age, TCR beta diversity per million T cells decreased in a roughly linear manner.

Primers used in a second PCR of roughly 6 to 11 cycles were a sample-barcoded 5' primer and a J-beta primer mix. TCRdb fed the 5' RACE reads into MiXCR, producing one record per CDR3 protein. This table has roughly 900,000 distinct CDR3 sequences, approximately 49% appearing once. The chain employs TRBV10-3 and TRBJ2-5; weak D call: TRBD1 (6 bases). Source material: blood. The TCR originated in a man aged 25-40 years in good health. The CDR3 DNA follows: TGTGCCATCAGTGAACGAGGGGGTCAAGAGACCCAGTACTTC. Its protein product is CAISERGGQETQYF.